A selection of T cell receptor beta chains follows, all from one sample in a study of blood T cells in healthy people across ages. TCRdb passed the 5' RACE reads through MiXCR, listing each CDR3 protein once. The repertoire has about 1.5 million distinct CDR3 sequences, roughly 40% of them found once; the top ten carry roughly 8.2%. Sample: blood. These receptor sequences come from a woman between 18 and 29 years old in good health. Each CDR3 is given with its conserved first and last residue. D genes are given only for firm matches. Clone sizes are given selectively: once, few, many, or a class where the clone is expanded.

>TRBJ2-1|-|TRBD2|TRBV5-1
TGCGCCAGCAGCTTAGCCGGACTAGCGGGACCCTACAATGAGCAGTTCTTC
CASSLAGLAGPYNEQFF
>TRBJ2-2|-|TRBD2|TRBV3-1
TGTGCCAGCAGCCAAAGTGGGAGGGGCACCGGGGAGCTGTTTTTT
CASSQSGRGTGELFF
>TRBJ1-2|-|TRBD1|TRBV20-1
TGCAGTGCGGCGACAGGGGCGGACTATGGCTACACCTTC
CSAATGADYGYTF
>TRBJ2-3|-|-|TRBV20-1
TGCAGTGCCAATCGGGCAGGGGCGCGCACAGATACGCAGTATTTT
CSANRAGARTDTQYF
>TRBJ2-5|-|TRBD2|TRBV28
TGTGCCAGCGCAACGGGTAGCGGGGGACAAGAGACCCAGTACTTC
CASATGSGGQETQYF
>TRBJ1-4|-|-|TRBV6-6
TGTGCCAGCACTATCCCAGGGGCTACTAATGAAAAACTGTTTTTT
CASTIPGATNEKLFF
>TRBJ2-1|-|TRBD2|TRBV11-2
TGTGCCAGCAGCTCCGCCGGGACTAGCGGGAAATTCTCCTACAATGAGCAGTTCTTC
CASSSAGTSGKFSYNEQFF
>TRBJ2-1|-|TRBD2|TRBV18
TGTGCCAGCTCAATCGATGTAAGCGGGAGTCTCTACAATGAGCAGTTCTTC
CASSIDVSGSLYNEQFF
>TRBJ2-1|-|TRBD2|TRBV11-2
TGTGCCAGCAGCCCGGGGACTAGCGGGCCCCACTCCTACAATGAGCAGTTCTTC
CASSPGTSGPHSYNEQFF
>TRBJ2-6|-|TRBD1|TRBV29-1
TGCAGCGTGGCAACCGGGACAGGGTCCGCCTCTGGGGCCAACGTCCTGACTTTC
CSVATGTGSASGANVLTF
>TRBJ2-1|-|-|TRBV5-6
TGTGCCAGCAGCTTGGTCGCCAGGGGAGCCTACAATGAGCAGTTCTTC
CASSLVARGAYNEQFF
>TRBJ2-4|few|-|TRBV4-1
TGCGCCAGCAGCCAAGCCCGGGCGGGTCTAGCCAAAAACATTCAGTACTTC
CASSQARAGLAKNIQYF
>TRBJ1-2|few|-|TRBV12-3/TRBV12-4
TGTGCCAGCAGTCCCTCAATCTCGTTCAACTATGGCTACACCTTC
CASSPSISFNYGYTF
>TRBJ2-1|-|-|TRBV4-1
TGCGCCAGCAGCCCCCTGCAAGGACATGAGCAGTTCTTC
CASSPLQGHEQFF
>TRBJ2-3|-|TRBD2|TRBV10-3
TGTGCCATCAGTGTGGGAGCGGGAGGGGCAGATACGCAGTATTTT
CAISVGAGGADTQYF
>TRBJ1-2|-|-|TRBV2
TGTGCCAGCAGTGCCAGACAGGTTTATGGCTACACCTTC
CASSARQVYGYTF
>TRBJ2-1|-|-|TRBV7-2
TGTGCCAGCAGCAGTAGACGGGGGACTCTATACAATGAGCAGTTCTTC
CASSSRRGTLYNEQFF
>TRBJ2-1|-|-|TRBV5-1
TGCGCCAGCGAGCTGGGGGCGGGAAACAATGAGCAGTTCTTC
CASELGAGNNEQFF
>TRBJ1-4|-|-|TRBV6-5
TGTGCCAGCAGTTATGGAGGGGAGAATGAAAAACTGTTTTTT
CASSYGGENEKLFF
>TRBJ2-7|-|TRBD1|TRBV10-3
TGTGCCATCAGGGAGAAGCCAGGGGGAGAGCAGTACTTC
CAIREKPGGEQYF
>TRBJ2-3|-|TRBD2|TRBV10-3
TGTGCCATCGGTGAGTCAACGGGAGGGCCGACAGATACGCAGTATTTT
CAIGESTGGPTDTQYF
>TRBJ1-1|few|-|TRBV5-6
TGTGCCAGCAGCCACTGGCACAGGAACACTGAAGCTTTCTTT
CASSHWHRNTEAFF
>TRBJ1-2|-|-|TRBV10-3
TGTGCCATCAGTTCTGAATGGTCGGGGGAGGCCTATGGCTACACCTTC
CAISSEWSGEAYGYTF
>TRBJ2-4|once|TRBD2|TRBV9
TGTGCCAGCAGCGTAGGGGTTAGCGGGAGTGGGAACATTCAGTACTTC
CASSVGVSGSGNIQYF
>TRBJ2-3|-|TRBD2|TRBV5-6
TGTGCCAGCAGCCGCCGGACTAGCGGGAGTATCCCTCGTAGCACAGATACGCAGTATTTT
CASSRRTSGSIPRSTDTQYF
>TRBJ2-1|-|-|TRBV20-1
TGCAGTGCTAGTCCAGTCTCCTACAATGAGCAGTTCTTC
CSASPVSYNEQFF
>TRBJ2-7|-|-|TRBV7-2
TGTGCCAGCAGCTTAGCGAAGGGAGTCGGTTACGAGCAGTACTTC
CASSLAKGVGYEQYF
>TRBJ2-3|-|TRBD1|TRBV7-2
TGTGCCAGCAGCGTCAAGCGTACAGGGGCGTGGGCAGATACGCAGTATTTT
CASSVKRTGAWADTQYF
>TRBJ1-2|once|-|TRBV6-1
TGTGCGGAGGGCAGGGACTATGGCTACACCTTC
CAEGRDYGYTF
>TRBJ2-1|once|TRBD2|TRBV20-1
TGCAGTGCTAGAGATCGGCTTAGCGGGGGGGAACAAGATGAGCAGTTCTTC
CSARDRLSGGEQDEQFF
>TRBJ2-2|-|TRBD1|TRBV12-3/TRBV12-4
TGTGCCAGCAGTTTCCAGGGGGCAACCGGGGAGCTGTTTTTT
CASSFQGATGELFF
>TRBJ1-2|few|TRBD1|TRBV10-1
TGCGCCACAGGGACAGATTCGTATGGCTACACCTTC
CATGTDSYGYTF
>TRBJ1-4|-|-|TRBV7-2
TGTGCCAGCAGTCCACCGAAGGGTTTCGGAACTAATGAAAAACTGTTTTTT
CASSPPKGFGTNEKLFF